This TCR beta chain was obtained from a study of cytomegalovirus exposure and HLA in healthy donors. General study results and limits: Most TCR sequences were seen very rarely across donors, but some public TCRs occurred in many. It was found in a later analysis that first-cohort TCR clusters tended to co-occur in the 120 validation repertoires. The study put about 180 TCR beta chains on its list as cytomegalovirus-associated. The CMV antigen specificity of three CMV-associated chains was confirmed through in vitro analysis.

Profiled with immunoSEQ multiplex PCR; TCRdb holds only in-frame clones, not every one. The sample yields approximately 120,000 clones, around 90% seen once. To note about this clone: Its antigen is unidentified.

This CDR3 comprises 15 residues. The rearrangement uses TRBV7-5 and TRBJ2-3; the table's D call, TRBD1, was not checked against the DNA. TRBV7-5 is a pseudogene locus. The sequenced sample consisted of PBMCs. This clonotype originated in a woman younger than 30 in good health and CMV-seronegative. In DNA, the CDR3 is TGTGTCAGAAGCTCCCCCCAGGTTCGCACAGATACGCAGTATTTT. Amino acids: CVRSSPQVRTDTQYF.